This T cell receptor (beta chain) is from a study of blood T cell repertoires in COVID-19. In the study's own analysis: Reference gene primer amplification gave estimated nucleated cell counts. Some clones are missing from TCRdb's copy, which holds only in-frame ones; the method was immunoSEQ multiplex PCR. V and J calls and clone size are as listed in that table; D and trimming were resolved from the DNA. The sample contains 200,000 to 250,000 clones, approximately 88% of which appear only once. Recruitment covered about 26 US areas and drew participants whose ages spanned roughly 18 to 90 years. A PCR-confirmed or clinician-diagnosed COVID-19 case had contacted exposed participants within 2 weeks of entry. The CDR3 contains 15 residues. CDR1 is LGHDT and CDR2 is YNNKEL in the germline V gene (reference sequence). With 0 bases removed from V and 4 bases from J, the gap between germline ends came to 10 bases.

The chain combines TRBV3-1 (or the pseudogene TRBV3-2) with TRBJ2-1; D unresolved. Sequences were obtained from PBMCs or T cells enriched from blood (not recorded which). This TCR was sampled from a woman aged 30 to 39 who had been exposed to COVID-19. The CDR3 DNA sequence: TGTGCCAGCAGCCAAGATCTGGGCCAGTACAATGAGCAGTTCTTC. It is translated as CASSQDLGQYNEQFF.